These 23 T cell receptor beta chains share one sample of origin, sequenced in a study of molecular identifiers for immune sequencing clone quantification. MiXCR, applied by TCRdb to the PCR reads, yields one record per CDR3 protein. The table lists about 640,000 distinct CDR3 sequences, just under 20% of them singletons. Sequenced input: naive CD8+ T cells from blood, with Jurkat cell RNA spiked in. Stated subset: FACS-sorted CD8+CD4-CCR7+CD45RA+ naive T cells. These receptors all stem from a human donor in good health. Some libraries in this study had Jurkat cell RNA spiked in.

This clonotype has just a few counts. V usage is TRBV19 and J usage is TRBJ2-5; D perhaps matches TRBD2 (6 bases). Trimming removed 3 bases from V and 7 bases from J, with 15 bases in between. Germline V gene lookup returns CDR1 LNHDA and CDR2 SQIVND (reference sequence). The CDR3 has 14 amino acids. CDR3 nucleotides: TGTGCCAGTAGTATCTCCGGGACGCGGGGGACCCAGTACTTC. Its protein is CASSISGTRGTQYF.

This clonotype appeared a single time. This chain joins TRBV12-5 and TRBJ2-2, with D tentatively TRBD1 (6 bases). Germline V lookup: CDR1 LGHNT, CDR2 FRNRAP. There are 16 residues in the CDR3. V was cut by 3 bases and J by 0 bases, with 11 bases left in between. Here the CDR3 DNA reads TGTGCTAGTGGTTTTGTACAGGGTGCGAACACCGGGGAGCTGTTTTTT. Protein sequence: CASGFVQGANTGELFF.

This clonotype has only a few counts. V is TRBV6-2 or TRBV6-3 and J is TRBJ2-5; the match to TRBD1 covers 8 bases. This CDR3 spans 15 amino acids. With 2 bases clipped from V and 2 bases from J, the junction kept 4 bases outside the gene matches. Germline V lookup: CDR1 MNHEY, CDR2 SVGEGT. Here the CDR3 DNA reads TGTGCCAGCAGTTACCCCAGGGGGCTGCAAGAGACCCAGTACTTC. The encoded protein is CASSYPRGLQETQYF.

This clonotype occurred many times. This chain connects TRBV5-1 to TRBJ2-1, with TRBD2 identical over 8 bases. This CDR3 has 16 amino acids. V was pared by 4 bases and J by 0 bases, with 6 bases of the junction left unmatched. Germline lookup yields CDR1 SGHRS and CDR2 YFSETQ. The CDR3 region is CASSLLAGSSYNEQFF. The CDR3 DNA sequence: TGCGCCAGCAGCCTATTAGCGGGAAGCTCCTACAATGAGCAGTTCTTC.

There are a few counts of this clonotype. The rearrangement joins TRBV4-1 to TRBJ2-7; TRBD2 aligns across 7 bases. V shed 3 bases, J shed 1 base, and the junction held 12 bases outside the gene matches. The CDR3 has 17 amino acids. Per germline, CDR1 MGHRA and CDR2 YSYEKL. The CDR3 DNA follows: TGCGCCAGCAGCCAGTCTAGCGGAGGGGCCCTATCCTACGAGCAGTACTTC. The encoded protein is CASSQSSGGALSYEQYF.

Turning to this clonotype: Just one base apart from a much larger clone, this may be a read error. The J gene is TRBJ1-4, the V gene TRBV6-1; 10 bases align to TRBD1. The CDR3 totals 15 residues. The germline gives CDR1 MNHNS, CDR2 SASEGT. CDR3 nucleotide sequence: TGTGCCAGCAGTTCCCCGACAGGGGGCTATGAAAAACTGTATTTT. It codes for CASSSPTGGYEKLYF.

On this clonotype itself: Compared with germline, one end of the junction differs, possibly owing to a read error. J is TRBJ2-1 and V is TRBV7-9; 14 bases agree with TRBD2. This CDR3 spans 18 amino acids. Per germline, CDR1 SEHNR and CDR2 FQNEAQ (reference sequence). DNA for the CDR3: TGTGCCAACAGCTTAATCGGGACTAGCGGGAGTCTATACAATGAGCAGTTCTTC. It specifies CANSLIGTSGSLYNEQFF.

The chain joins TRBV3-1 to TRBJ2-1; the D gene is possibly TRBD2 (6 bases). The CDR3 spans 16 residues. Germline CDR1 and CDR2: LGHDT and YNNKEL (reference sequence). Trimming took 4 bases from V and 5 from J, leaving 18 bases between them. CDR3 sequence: CASSRPEGKVHNEQFF. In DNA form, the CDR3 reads TGTGCCAGCAGCCGGCCGGAGGGTAAAGTCCACAATGAGCAGTTCTTC.

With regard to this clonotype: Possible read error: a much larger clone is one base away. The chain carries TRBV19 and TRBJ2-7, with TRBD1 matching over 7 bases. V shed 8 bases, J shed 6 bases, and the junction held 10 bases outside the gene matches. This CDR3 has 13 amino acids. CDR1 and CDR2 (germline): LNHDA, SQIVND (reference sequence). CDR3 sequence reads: CASGTTGRTEQYF. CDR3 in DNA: TGTGCCAGTGGAACGACAGGGCGAACCGAGCAGTACTTC.

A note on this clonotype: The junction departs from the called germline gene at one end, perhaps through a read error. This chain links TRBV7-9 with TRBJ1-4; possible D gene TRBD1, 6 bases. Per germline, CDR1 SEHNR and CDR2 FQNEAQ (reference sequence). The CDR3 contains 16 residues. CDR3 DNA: TGTGCCAGCAGCTTAGCCCCGACAGGCCCAAATGAAAAACCGTTTTTT. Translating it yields CASSLAPTGPNEKPFF.

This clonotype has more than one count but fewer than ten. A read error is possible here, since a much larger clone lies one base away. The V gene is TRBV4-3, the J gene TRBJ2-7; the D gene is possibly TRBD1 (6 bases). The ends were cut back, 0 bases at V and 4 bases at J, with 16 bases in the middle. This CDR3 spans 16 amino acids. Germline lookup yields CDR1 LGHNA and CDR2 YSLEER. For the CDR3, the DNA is TGCGCCAGCAGCCAAGATTGGGTGGGGGCGCAGTACGAGCAGTACTTC. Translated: CASSQDWVGAQYEQYF.

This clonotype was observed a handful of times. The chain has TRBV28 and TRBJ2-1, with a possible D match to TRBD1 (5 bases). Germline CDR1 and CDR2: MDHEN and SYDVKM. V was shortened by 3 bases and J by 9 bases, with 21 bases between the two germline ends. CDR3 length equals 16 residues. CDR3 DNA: TGTGCCAGCAGTTTCGAGACAGAAAGCTTCATAGCTGAGCAGTTCTTC. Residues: CASSFETESFIAEQFF.

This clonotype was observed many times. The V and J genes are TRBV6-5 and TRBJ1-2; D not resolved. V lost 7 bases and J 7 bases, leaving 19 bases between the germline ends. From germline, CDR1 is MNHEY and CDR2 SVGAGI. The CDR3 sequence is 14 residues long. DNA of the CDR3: TGTGCCAGCAACCCCGGCAGGACGCTCCTTGGCTACACCTTC. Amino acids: CASNPGRTLLGYTF.

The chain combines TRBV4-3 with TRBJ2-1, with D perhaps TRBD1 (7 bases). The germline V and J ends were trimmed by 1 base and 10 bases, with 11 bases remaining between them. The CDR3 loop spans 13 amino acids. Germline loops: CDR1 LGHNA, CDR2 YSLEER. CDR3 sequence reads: CASSQGRGLEQFF. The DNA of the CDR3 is TGCGCCAGCAGCCAAGGGAGGGGGCTCGAGCAGTTCTTC.

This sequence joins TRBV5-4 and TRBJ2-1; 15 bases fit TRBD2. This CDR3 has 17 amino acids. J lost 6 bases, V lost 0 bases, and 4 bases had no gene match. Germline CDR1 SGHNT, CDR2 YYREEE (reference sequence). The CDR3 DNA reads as TGTGCCAGCAGCTTGGGGACTAGCGGGGGGGCCTTCAATGAGCAGTTCTTC. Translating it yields CASSLGTSGGAFNEQFF. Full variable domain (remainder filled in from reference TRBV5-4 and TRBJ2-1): ETGVTQSPTHLIKTRGQQVTLRCSSQSGHNTVSWYQQALGQGPQFIFQYYREEENGRGNFPPRFSGLQFPNYSSELNVNALELDDSALYLCASSLGTSGGAFNEQFFGPGTRLTVL.

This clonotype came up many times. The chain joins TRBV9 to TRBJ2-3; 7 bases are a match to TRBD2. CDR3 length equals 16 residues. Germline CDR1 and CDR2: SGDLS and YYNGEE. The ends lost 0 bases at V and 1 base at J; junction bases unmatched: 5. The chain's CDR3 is CASSVEGGTRTDTQYF. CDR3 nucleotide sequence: TGTGCCAGCAGCGTAGAGGGAGGGACCCGCACAGATACGCAGTATTTT. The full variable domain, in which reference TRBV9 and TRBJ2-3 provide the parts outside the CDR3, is DSGVTQTPKHLITATGQRVTLRCSPRSGDLSVYWYQQSLDQGLQFLIQYYNGEERAKGNILERFSAQQFPDLHSELNLSSLELGDSALYFCASSVEGGTRTDTQYFGPGTRLTVL.

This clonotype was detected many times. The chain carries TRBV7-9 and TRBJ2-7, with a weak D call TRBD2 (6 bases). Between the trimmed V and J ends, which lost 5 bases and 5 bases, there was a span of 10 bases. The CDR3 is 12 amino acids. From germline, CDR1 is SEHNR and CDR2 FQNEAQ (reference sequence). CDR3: CASSRESNEQYF. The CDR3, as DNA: TGTGCCAGCAGCCGGGAGTCGAACGAGCAGTACTTC.

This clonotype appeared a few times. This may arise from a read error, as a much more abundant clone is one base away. CDR3 loop: CASSFIHADSNSGDTIYF. Here the CDR3 DNA reads TGTGCCAGCAGCTTCATTCATGCGGACAGCAACTCTGGAGACACCATATATTTT. The V and J genes are TRBV7-2 and TRBJ1-3; a possible D gene is TRBD1 (6 bases). Germline assignment: CDR1 SGHTA and CDR2 FQGNSA. This CDR3 contains 18 residues. The whole variable domain, remainder taken from reference TRBV7-2 and TRBJ1-3, is GAGVSQSPSNKVTEKGKDVELRCDPISGHTALYWYRQSLGQGLEFLIYFQGNSAPDKSGLPSDRFSAERTGGSVSTLTIQRTQQEDSAVYLCASSFIHADSNSGDTIYFGEGSWLTVV.

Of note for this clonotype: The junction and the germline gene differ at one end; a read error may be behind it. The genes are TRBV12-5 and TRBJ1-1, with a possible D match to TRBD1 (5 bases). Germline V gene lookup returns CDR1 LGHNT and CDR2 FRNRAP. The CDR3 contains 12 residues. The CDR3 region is CAGGLGGTEAFF. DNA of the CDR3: TGTGCTGGTGGTTTGGGGGGGACTGAAGCTTTCTTT.

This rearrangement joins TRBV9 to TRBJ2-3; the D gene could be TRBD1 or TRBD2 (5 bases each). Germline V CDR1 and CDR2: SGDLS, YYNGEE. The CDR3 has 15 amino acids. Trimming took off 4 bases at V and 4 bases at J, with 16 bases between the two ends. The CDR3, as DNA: TGTGCCAGCAGCTATCCGGGACGGCGGCCAGATACGCAGTATTTT. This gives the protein CASSYPGRRPDTQYF.

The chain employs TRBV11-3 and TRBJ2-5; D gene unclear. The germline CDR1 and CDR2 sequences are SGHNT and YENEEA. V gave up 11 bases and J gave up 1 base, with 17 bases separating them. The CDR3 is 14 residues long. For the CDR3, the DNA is TGTGCCCGACCCCCACCAAGGGTCCAAGAGACCCAGTACTTC. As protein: CARPPPRVQETQYF.

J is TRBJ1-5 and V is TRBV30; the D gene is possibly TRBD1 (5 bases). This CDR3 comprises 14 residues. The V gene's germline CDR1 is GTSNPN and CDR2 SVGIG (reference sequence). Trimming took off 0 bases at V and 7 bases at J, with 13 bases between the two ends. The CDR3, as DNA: TGTGCCTGGAGTGTCGGGGGTACTAGGCAGCCCCAGCATTTT. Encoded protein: CAWSVGGTRQPQHF.

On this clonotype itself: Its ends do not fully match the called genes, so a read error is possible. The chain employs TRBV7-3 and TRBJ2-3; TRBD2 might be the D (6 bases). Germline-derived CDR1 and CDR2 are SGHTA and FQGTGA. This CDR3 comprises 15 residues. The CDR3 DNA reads TGTGCCAGCAGCTTAACAGGAACTAGCACAAATACGCAGTATTTT. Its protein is CASSLTGTSTNTQYF.